The 30 T cell receptor beta chains below were found in one sample sequenced in a study of CD4 and CD8 cells across lung adenocarcinoma regions. MiXCR was run by TCRdb on the PCR reads, yielding one entry per CDR3 protein. The sample includes over 20,000 distinct CDR3 sequences, about 54% of them seen just once. Specimen: CD8+ T cells from the center of a lung tumor. The receptors stem from a female donor with lung adenocarcinoma. The CD4 and CD8 labels of this study may be unreliable.

This clonotype was observed a single time. V is TRBV6-2 or TRBV6-3 and J is TRBJ2-2, with 11 nucleotides matching TRBD1. Germline V lookup: CDR1 MNHEY, CDR2 SVGEGT. The CDR3 length is 19 residues. J was trimmed by 13 bases and V by 0 bases; bases with no gene match: 19. This chain's CDR3 is CASSYSGGTGGGNTGTLFF. As DNA, the CDR3 is TGTGCCAGCAGTTACTCGGGGGGGACAGGGGGTGGGAACACCGGGACGCTGTTTTTT.

In this sample, this clonotype is medium-sized. J is TRBJ2-1 and V is TRBV10-1; 13 nucleotides match TRBD2. Germline CDR1 reads WNHNN; CDR2 reads SYGVQD (reference sequence). V gave up 3 bases and J gave up 9 bases; unmatched junction bases: 5. The CDR3 covers 15 residues. CDR3 amino acids: CASSERLAGGREQFF. DNA for the CDR3: TGCGCCAGCAGTGAAAGACTAGCGGGAGGCCGTGAGCAGTTCTTC.

The genes are TRBV4-1 and TRBJ2-5; the D call may be TRBD1 or TRBD2 (5 bases each). V was cut by 4 bases and J by 2 bases, with 11 bases left in between. Germline-derived CDR1 and CDR2 are MGHRA and YSYEKL. The CDR3 runs 14 residues. The CDR3 DNA reads TGCGCCAGCAGCCCCCGGGACGCACAAGAGACCCAGTACTTC. It yields the protein CASSPRDAQETQYF.

The chain links TRBV10-3 to TRBJ2-1; the match to TRBD1 covers 7 bases. The J call is in doubt because the DNA end fits TRBJ2-7 better. There are 14 residues in the CDR3. Germline CDR1 and CDR2: ENHRY and SYGVKD. This CDR3 is CAGQGGRAQETQYF. CDR3 nucleotide sequence: TGTGCGGGGCAAGGGGGCCGGGCCCAAGAGACGCAGTACTTC.

This chain links TRBV2 with TRBJ2-1; D gene ambiguous. The V end lost 6 bases, the J end lost 5 bases, and 20 bases lay between the germline ends. This CDR3 is 16 amino acids long. Germline lookup yields CDR1 SNHLY and CDR2 FYNNEI. The CDR3 DNA is TGTGCCAGCAGAGCCTATCAGCCACCTCTTAACAATGAGCAGTTCTTC. Protein sequence: CASRAYQPPLNNEQFF.

This chain joins TRBV7-2 and TRBJ2-5; D possibly corresponds to TRBD2 (6 bases). The J call is in doubt because the DNA end fits TRBJ2-1 better. The CDR3 length is 12 residues. Germline V gene data show CDR1 as SGHTA and CDR2 as FQGNSA. This chain's CDR3 is CASSLGWGVQFF. The CDR3 DNA is TGTGCCAGCAGCTTAGGTTGGGGGGTGCAGTTCTTC.

V usage is TRBV27 and J usage is TRBJ2-5; no firm D call. The DNA end lines up better with TRBJ2-4; the J call may be wrong. CDR1 MNHEY and CDR2 SMNVEV come from the germline V gene (reference sequence). This CDR3 comprises 13 residues. CDR3 protein: CASRGRVQDIQYF. The CDR3 region has the DNA TGTGCCAGCAGAGGGCGTGTCCAAGACATTCAGTACTTC.

In its sample, this clonotype was seen once. The rearrangement uses TRBV12-3 or TRBV12-4 and TRBJ2-3, with D perhaps TRBD1 or TRBD2 (5 bases each). The DNA matches TRBJ2-7 better at its end, which makes the J call doubtful. This CDR3 is 14 amino acids long. The CDR3 spells CAGTRGSNPDTQYF. The CDR3 coding sequence is TGTGCGGGCACCCGGGGCAGTAACCCAGATACGCAGTACTTC.

The V and J genes are TRBV6-1 and TRBJ2-1; D may correspond to TRBD1 or TRBD2 (6 bases each). The CDR3 contains 15 residues. Germline V CDR1 and CDR2: MNHNS, SASEGT. V lost 4 bases, J lost 4 bases, and 14 bases lay in between. The CDR3 coding sequence is TGTGCCAGCAGTGGTCTAACAGGGAGGTACAATGAGCAGTTCTTC. Its translation: CASSGLTGRYNEQFF.

J is TRBJ2-1 and V is TRBV27, with D perhaps matching TRBD1 (5 bases). The germline V and J ends were trimmed by 2 bases and 8 bases, with 7 bases remaining between them. The CDR3 runs to 12 residues. The V gene's germline CDR1 is MNHEY and CDR2 SMNVEV (reference sequence). CDR3 amino acids: CASSLQGYEQFF. The CDR3 DNA is TGTGCCAGCAGTTTACAGGGCTATGAGCAGTTCTTC.

The chain couples TRBV7-2 to TRBJ2-1; a weak D match, TRBD2 (6 bases). There are 13 residues in the CDR3. The V end was cut by 3 bases, the J end by 7 bases, with 10 bases between. The germline V gene has CDR1 SGHTA and CDR2 FQGNSA. The CDR3 nucleotides are TGTGCCAGCAGCTTGGCTAGCGTGAATGAGCAGTTCTTC. It yields the protein CASSLASVNEQFF.

The gene calls are TRBV27 and TRBJ1-2; TRBD1 matches 7 bases. This CDR3 is 13 amino acids long. Trimming removed 7 bases from V and 6 bases from J; junction bases left unmatched: 8. Germline V CDR1 and CDR2: MNHEY, SMNVEV (reference sequence). This CDR3 is CASTSYRGNGYTF. The DNA for the CDR3 is TGTGCCAGCACCTCCTACAGGGGAAATGGCTACACCTTC.

This clonotype came up many times. The chain couples TRBV7-2 to TRBJ2-7; D gene uncertain. V dropped 1 base and J dropped 3 bases, with 4 bases sitting between them. The CDR3 runs to 12 residues. Germline CDR1 SGHTA, CDR2 FQGNSA. The CDR3 DNA follows: TGTGCCAGCAGCTTAGATCACTACGAGCAGTACTTC. As protein: CASSLDHYEQYF.

This clonotype was picked up a small number of times. V gene TRBV6-5 combines with J gene TRBJ2-1; D remains unclear. Between the trimmed V and J ends, which lost 0 bases and 7 bases, there was a span of 22 bases. The CDR3 runs 18 residues. The V gene's germline CDR1 is MNHEY and CDR2 SVGAGI. CDR3 in amino acids: CASSYSFYVGYIWNEQFF. Written as DNA, the CDR3 is TGTGCCAGCAGTTACTCATTTTACGTGGGGTATATTTGGAATGAGCAGTTCTTC.

To note about this clonotype: The junction departs from the called germline gene at one end, perhaps through a read error. V gene TRBV6-1 combines with J gene TRBJ2-4; D possibly corresponds to TRBD1 (6 bases). Germline V lookup: CDR1 MNHNS, CDR2 SASEGT. This CDR3 is built from 15 residues. The CDR3 region is CASSGGGGTKDIQYF. The CDR3 DNA is TGTGCCAGCAGTGGTGGGGGCGGTACCAAAGACATTCAGTACTTC.

The sample holds a few counts of this clonotype. This chain links TRBV19 with TRBJ2-2, with 8 bases lining up with TRBD1. CDR3 length: 15 amino acids. The V and J ends lost 5 bases and 1 base, in that order; junction bases with no gene match: 3. Germline V gene lookup returns CDR1 LNHDA and CDR2 SQIVND (reference sequence). CDR3 in amino acids: CASSATGGNTGELFF. The CDR3 coding sequence is TGTGCCAGTAGTGCCACAGGGGGGAACACCGGGGAGCTGTTTTTT.

Details on this clonotype: The junction departs from the called germline gene at one end, perhaps through a read error. V usage is TRBV7-7 and J usage is TRBJ2-1; 11 positions agree with TRBD2. Germline V gene lookup returns CDR1 SSHAT and CDR2 FNYEAQ (reference sequence). The CDR3 runs to 15 residues. The CDR3 bases are TGTGCTAGCAGCTTGACCCTAGCGGGAGGCAATGAGCAGTTCTTC. This gives the protein CASSLTLAGGNEQFF.

This clonotype is medium-sized by share. The chain carries TRBV12-3 or TRBV12-4 and TRBJ2-1; 7 positions match TRBD2. The V and J ends lost 0 bases and 7 bases, in that order; junction bases with no gene match: 3. The CDR3 length is 14 residues. The CDR3 DNA is TGTGCCAGCAGTTTAGCGCGGGGGACGAATGAGCAGTTCTTC. Residues: CASSLARGTNEQFF.

This clonotype is deemed medium-sized. The gene calls are TRBV6-2 or TRBV6-3 and TRBJ2-1; 10 bases agree with TRBD2. This CDR3 has 13 amino acids. Unmatched junction bases numbered 8, after V lost 8 bases and J lost 10 bases. CDR1 and CDR2 (germline): MNHEY, SVGEGT. The CDR3 DNA sequence: TGTGCCAGCGCCGCACTAGCGGGAAGCGAGCAGTTCTTC. It specifies CASAALAGSEQFF.

This clonotype came up many times. The chain uses TRBV4-1 and TRBJ2-1; D may be TRBD2 (5 bases). The CDR3 runs 15 residues. Between the trimmed V and J ends, which lost 1 base and 4 bases, there was a span of 11 bases. The germline V gene encodes CDR1 MGHRA and CDR2 YSYEKL. CDR3 DNA: TGCGCCAGCAGCCAAGGGGTCGGGGTATACAATGAGCAGTTCTTC. It translates to CASSQGVGVYNEQFF.

Sample share makes this clonotype medium-sized (0.01 to 0.1%). This sequence joins TRBV27 and TRBJ2-1; 11 bases are shared with TRBD2. The CDR3 runs 17 residues. V was pared by 3 bases and J by 7 bases, with 11 bases of the junction left unmatched. Germline values: CDR1 MNHEY, CDR2 SMNVEV (reference sequence). The CDR3: CASSLRPGLAVINEQFF. The CDR3 coding sequence is TGTGCCAGCAGTTTGCGGCCGGGACTAGCGGTAATTAATGAGCAGTTCTTC.

The chain carries TRBV27 and TRBJ1-2, with D uncertain. CDR1 MNHEY and CDR2 SMNVEV come from the germline V gene (reference sequence). V was shortened by 2 bases and J by 5 bases, with 9 bases between the two germline ends. This CDR3 has 13 residues. CDR3 sequence reads: CASSLKGGYGYTF. CDR3 sequence (DNA): TGTGCCAGCAGTTTAAAGGGAGGGTATGGCTACACCTTC.

This chain joins TRBV7-2 and TRBJ2-3, with 12 nucleotides matching TRBD2. From germline, CDR1 is SGHTA and CDR2 FQGNSA. J gave up 7 bases and V 3 bases, and 5 bases lay outside the gene matches. The CDR3 has 15 residues. CDR3 nucleotide sequence: TGTGCCAGCAGCTTCGACCTAGCGGGGGGGTATACGCAGTATTTT. It specifies CASSFDLAGGYTQYF.

This chain's CDR3 is CASSEVWGPTEAFF. The CDR3 bases are TGTGCCAGCAGTGAAGTTTGGGGGCCCACTGAAGCTTTCTTT. The chain couples TRBV6-1 to TRBJ1-1; D perhaps matches TRBD1 (6 bases). This CDR3 is 14 amino acids long. Trimming left V 1 base short and J 4 bases short, with 10 bases between. CDR1 and CDR2 from the germline V gene are MNHNS and SASEGT.

The chain uses TRBV27 and TRBJ2-5, with 8 bases that match TRBD2. The germline V gene encodes CDR1 MNHEY and CDR2 SMNVEV (reference sequence). The CDR3 length is 13 residues. V dropped 4 bases and J dropped 9; count of bases not matched to a gene: 7. As DNA, the CDR3 is TGTGCCAGCAGTTCCCGGGGGGGCACGGCCCAGTACTTC. Protein: CASSSRGGTAQYF.

This chain connects TRBV6-1 to TRBJ2-3, with 11 nucleotides matching TRBD2. Gene TRBJ2-2 matches the end of the DNA better, so the J call may be wrong. This CDR3 is 15 amino acids long. Germline V gene data show CDR1 as MNHNS and CDR2 as SASEGT. In nucleotides, the CDR3 is TGTGCCAGCAGTGTAGCGGGGGGGGCCCCCGGTGCGCTGTTTTTT. Translated, it gives CASSVAGGAPGALFF.

This clonotype rates as medium-sized. The genes are TRBV27 and TRBJ2-1, with TRBD1 as a possible D gene (6 bases). The CDR3 spans 13 residues. V was pared by 2 bases and J by 4 bases, with 6 bases between. Germline V gives CDR1 MNHEY, CDR2 SMNVEV (reference sequence). The chain's CDR3 is CASSLRGYNEQFF. DNA for the CDR3: TGTGCCAGCAGTTTAAGGGGGTACAATGAGCAGTTCTTC.

The V and J genes are TRBV10-3 and TRBJ2-1; 7 bases match TRBD2. The tail of the sequence fits TRBJ2-7 better, so the J call may be wrong. The CDR3 runs 13 residues. CDR1 ENHRY and CDR2 SYGVKD come from the germline V gene. CDR3 bases: TGTGCCATCAGTGGGGCGGGAGTGGACGAGCAGTACTTC. It encodes CAISGAGVDEQYF.

This clonotype was observed many times. This chain joins TRBV10-2 and TRBJ1-2, with TRBD1 matching 7 bases. The CDR3 covers 12 residues. J was trimmed by 4 bases and V by 7 bases; bases with no gene match: 3. CDR1 is WSHSY, CDR2 SAAADI, per germline. The CDR3 spells CASTRDSYGYTF. CDR3 coding DNA: TGCGCCAGCACCCGGGACAGCTATGGCTACACCTTC.

This clonotype appeared many times. The chain links TRBV12-3 or TRBV12-4 to TRBJ2-5, with D perhaps matching TRBD2 (6 bases). The length of the CDR3 is 13 residues. V dropped 3 bases and J dropped 5 bases, with 10 bases sitting between them. CDR3 sequence: CASSFAGGETQYF. The CDR3 coding sequence is TGTGCCAGCAGTTTCGCAGGAGGGGAGACCCAGTACTTC.